Below are 19 T cell receptor beta chains sequenced from a single sample in a study of CD8+CD57+ T cells in acquired aplastic anemia. Genomic DNA, the template, was used for profiling of the TCR beta VDJ and CDR3. TCRdb processed the reads anew with MiXCR; each CDR3 protein has one entry. Among 310,000 or so distinct CDR3 sequences, under 60% were seen once, and the ten largest hold roughly 1.3%. Sequencing involved patients with CD8+CD57+ cell expansion previously shown by flow cytometry. Sequenced input: sorted CD4+, CD8+, or CD8+CD57+ T cells (not recorded which) from PBMCs. These receptors originate from a human donor with aplastic anemia.

The chain recombines TRBV20-1 with TRBJ1-2; no reliable D call. Per the germline V gene, CDR1 is DFQATT and CDR2 is SNEGSKA (reference sequence). This CDR3 is 14 amino acids long. Trimming took off 2 bases at V and 4 bases at J, with 14 bases between the two ends. The CDR3 nucleotides are TGCAGTGCTAGATCCGTACTCGGGATCTATGGCTACACCTTC. This codes for CSARSVLGIYGYTF.

This clonotype has a count of ten or more. The chain employs TRBV6-1 and TRBJ1-5, with 7 bases identical to TRBD1. CDR1 is MNHNS, CDR2 SASEGT, per germline. The CDR3 totals 16 residues. J lost 4 bases, V lost 6 bases, and 12 bases had no gene match. This CDR3 is CASSLEQGSLNQPQHF. The DNA for the CDR3 is TGTGCCAGCAGCCTTGAACAGGGGTCCCTTAATCAGCCCCAGCATTTT.

This chain joins TRBV11-3 and TRBJ1-1; D remains ambiguous. The V end lost 1 base, the J end lost 1 base, and 10 bases lay between the germline ends. CDR3 length: 15 residues. Germline loops: CDR1 SGHNT, CDR2 YENEEA. CDR3 DNA: TGTGCCAGCAGCTTAGTAAACGAGCAGAACACTGAAGCTTTCTTT. It specifies CASSLVNEQNTEAFF.

The sample holds many counts of this clonotype. The genes are TRBV6-6 and TRBJ2-5, with a weak D call TRBD2 (6 bases). Deletions cut 6 bases from V and 2 bases from J, with 13 bases between. Germline CDR1 and CDR2: MNHNY and SVGAGI (reference sequence). The CDR3 contains 14 residues. Here the CDR3 reads CASRKPGAQETQYF. The CDR3 nucleotides read TGTGCCAGCAGGAAACCGGGAGCGCAAGAGACCCAGTACTTC.

This clonotype was seen at least ten times. The chain has TRBV25-1 and TRBJ1-1; no definite D call. V was shortened by 0 bases and J by 1 base, with 6 bases between the two germline ends. The CDR3 has 14 residues. The germline gives CDR1 MGHDK, CDR2 SYGVNS. The CDR3 DNA sequence: TGTGCCAGCAGTGAATATCCAGAGAACACTGAAGCTTTCTTT. Encoded protein: CASSEYPENTEAFF. The variable domain in full, with the rest retrieved from reference TRBV25-1 and TRBJ1-1, is EADIYQTPRYLVIGTGKKITLECSQTMGHDKMYWYQQDPGMELHLIHYSYGVNSTEKGDLSSESTVSRIRTEHFPLTLESARPSHTSQYLCASSEYPENTEAFFGQGTRLTVV.

This clonotype was counted many times. V gene TRBV11-2 combines with J gene TRBJ2-7, with 7 bases identical to TRBD1. This CDR3 is built from 14 residues. Germline assignment: CDR1 SGHAT and CDR2 FQNNGV. V lost 6 bases and J lost 2; bases outside the gene matches: 7. The CDR3 region has the DNA TGTGCCAGCAGACCGCGGACAGGTACCTACGAGCAGTACTTC. Its protein is CASRPRTGTYEQYF.

The gene calls are TRBV19 and TRBJ2-2; D remains ambiguous. The CDR3 has 16 amino acids. Germline V gene sequence: CDR1 LNHDA, CDR2 SQIVND (reference sequence). Between the trimmed V and J ends, which lost 1 base and 5 bases, there was a span of 14 bases. The DNA for the CDR3 is TGTGCCAGTAGTATAGTTACTGGCTGGAGTACCGGGGAGCTGTTTTTT. Protein product: CASSIVTGWSTGELFF.

The gene calls are TRBV6-1 and TRBJ2-7; TRBD2 matches at 14 bases. The germline V gene encodes CDR1 MNHNS and CDR2 SASEGT. The CDR3 is 15 amino acids. V trimming: 3 bases; J trimming: 9 bases; junction bases outside the gene matches: 7. DNA for the CDR3: TGTGCCAGCAGTGAGAAGGGGACTAGCGGGAGATCGCAGTACTTC. This sequence encodes CASSEKGTSGRSQYF.

The V gene is TRBV9, the J gene TRBJ1-2, with D unresolved. With 0 bases removed from V and 1 base from J, the gap between germline ends came to 7 bases. From germline, CDR1 is SGDLS and CDR2 YYNGEE. The CDR3 loop spans 14 amino acids. The CDR3 is CASSVGTVNYGYTF. In DNA, the CDR3 is TGTGCCAGCAGCGTAGGGACGGTTAACTATGGCTACACCTTC.

The V gene is TRBV10-3, the J gene TRBJ2-2; 10 bases agree with TRBD2. Trimming at V came to 0 bases and at J to 1 base, leaving 2 bases not matched to a gene. Germline CDR1 and CDR2: ENHRY and SYGVKD. This CDR3 region has 17 residues. As DNA, the CDR3 is TGTGCCATCAGTGAGTCAGCGGGGGGGGAGAACACCGGGGAGCTGTTTTTT. Amino acid sequence: CAISESAGGENTGELFF.

Worth noting for this clonotype: At one of its ends the junction is not consistent with the germline gene, which may arise from a read error. The chain joins TRBV12-3 or TRBV12-4 to TRBJ1-2; the D is unclear. CDR3 size: 12 residues. The DNA of the CDR3 is TGTGCTAGCAGAATAGGGAGAGGCGGGAACACCTTC. Its translation is CASRIGRGGNTF.

This chain uses TRBV20-1 with TRBJ1-3, with TRBD1 as a possible D gene (6 bases). There are 12 residues in the CDR3. Germline loops: CDR1 DFQATT, CDR2 SNEGSKA (reference sequence). Trimming removed 6 bases from V and 3 bases from J, with 9 bases in between. The DNA of the CDR3 is TGCAGTGCAGGGGGGGATGGAAACACCATATATTTT. It specifies CSAGGDGNTIYF.

This clonotype was recorded at least ten times. One base away lies a much larger clone, so this may be a sequencing read error. The rearrangement links TRBV10-3 to TRBJ2-3, with TRBD2 matching 8 bases. The ends lost 3 bases at V and 1 base at J; junction bases unmatched: 3. The CDR3 spans 15 residues. Germline-derived CDR1 and CDR2 are ENHRY and SYGVKD. The CDR3 DNA follows: TGTGCCATCAGTGACGGGGGGGGCGGCACAGATACGCAGTATTTT. It codes for CAISDGGGGTDTQYF.

The rearrangement links TRBV5-4 to TRBJ2-5; 11 nucleotides line up with TRBD2. CDR1 is SGHNT, CDR2 YYREEE, per germline (reference sequence). This CDR3 is built from 17 residues. The V and J ends lost 4 bases and 1 base, in that order; junction bases with no gene match: 9. DNA of the CDR3: TGTGCCAGCAGCCCCCCCGGGACTAGCGGTCCCCAAGAGACCCAGTACTTC. Protein sequence: CASSPPGTSGPQETQYF.

The chain has TRBV10-3 and TRBJ1-2; D uncertain. V dropped 3 bases and J dropped 8 bases, with 16 bases sitting between them. The CDR3 is 14 amino acids. Germline CDR1 reads ENHRY; CDR2 reads SYGVKD. The CDR3 DNA reads TGTGCCATCAGTGATACAAGAGGCGGGTTCGGCTACACCTTC. Translating gives CAISDTRGGFGYTF.

The V call is TRBV25-1, the J call TRBJ2-5, with 7 positions matching TRBD1. V lost 5 bases and J lost 3; bases outside the gene matches: 6. The V gene's germline CDR1 is MGHDK and CDR2 SYGVNS. The CDR3 is made up of 14 amino acids. CDR3 protein: CASSSLTGKETQYF. The CDR3 DNA reads TGTGCCAGCAGTTCGTTGACAGGGAAAGAGACCCAGTACTTC. Complete variable domain (other parts from reference TRBV25-1 and TRBJ2-5): EADIYQTPRYLVIGTGKKITLECSQTMGHDKMYWYQQDPGMELHLIHYSYGVNSTEKGDLSSESTVSRIRTEHFPLTLESARPSHTSQYLCASSSLTGKETQYFGPGTRLLVL.

This rearrangement joins TRBV7-9 to TRBJ1-2, with D perhaps TRBD1 (6 bases). V was pared by 5 bases and J by 6 bases, with 16 bases between. The germline V gene encodes CDR1 SEHNR and CDR2 FQNEAQ (reference sequence). This CDR3 spans 14 amino acids. The CDR3 bases are TGTGCCAGCAGCCCAACAGGGATTGGAAATGGCTACACCTTC. Its protein is CASSPTGIGNGYTF.

V gene TRBV2 combines with J gene TRBJ2-7, with D possibly matching TRBD1 (6 bases). V was cut by 1 base and J by 7 bases, with 17 bases left in between. CDR3 length: 15 residues. Germline CDR1 and CDR2: SNHLY and FYNNEI. The CDR3 loop reads CASSEVGHPKGEQYF. The CDR3 DNA follows: TGTGCCAGCAGTGAAGTGGGACACCCTAAAGGGGAGCAGTACTTC.

This clonotype was seen once. Its ends do not fully match the called genes, so a read error is possible. This chain joins TRBV10-3 and TRBJ1-1, with 8 positions matching TRBD1. The CDR3 runs to 14 residues. Germline V gives CDR1 ENHRY, CDR2 SYGVKD. CDR3 sequence: CASSRTGGTGGAFF. The DNA for the CDR3 is TGTGCCAGCAGTCGAACAGGGGGAACCGGGGGAGCTTTCTTT.